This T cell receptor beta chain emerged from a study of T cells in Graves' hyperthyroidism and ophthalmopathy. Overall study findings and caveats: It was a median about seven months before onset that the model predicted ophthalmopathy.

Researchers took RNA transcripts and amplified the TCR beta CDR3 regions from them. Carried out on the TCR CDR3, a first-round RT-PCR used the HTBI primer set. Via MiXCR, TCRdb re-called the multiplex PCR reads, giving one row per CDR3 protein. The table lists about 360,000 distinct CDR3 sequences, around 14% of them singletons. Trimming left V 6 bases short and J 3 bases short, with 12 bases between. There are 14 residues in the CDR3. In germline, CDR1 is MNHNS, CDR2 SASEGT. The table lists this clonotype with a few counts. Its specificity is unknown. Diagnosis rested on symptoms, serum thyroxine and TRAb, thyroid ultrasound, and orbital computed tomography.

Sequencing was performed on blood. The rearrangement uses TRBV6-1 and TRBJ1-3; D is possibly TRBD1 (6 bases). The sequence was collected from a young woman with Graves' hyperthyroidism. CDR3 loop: CASREQGNGNTIYF. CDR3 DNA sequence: TGTGCCAGCAGAGAACAGGGAAATGGAAACACCATATATTTT.